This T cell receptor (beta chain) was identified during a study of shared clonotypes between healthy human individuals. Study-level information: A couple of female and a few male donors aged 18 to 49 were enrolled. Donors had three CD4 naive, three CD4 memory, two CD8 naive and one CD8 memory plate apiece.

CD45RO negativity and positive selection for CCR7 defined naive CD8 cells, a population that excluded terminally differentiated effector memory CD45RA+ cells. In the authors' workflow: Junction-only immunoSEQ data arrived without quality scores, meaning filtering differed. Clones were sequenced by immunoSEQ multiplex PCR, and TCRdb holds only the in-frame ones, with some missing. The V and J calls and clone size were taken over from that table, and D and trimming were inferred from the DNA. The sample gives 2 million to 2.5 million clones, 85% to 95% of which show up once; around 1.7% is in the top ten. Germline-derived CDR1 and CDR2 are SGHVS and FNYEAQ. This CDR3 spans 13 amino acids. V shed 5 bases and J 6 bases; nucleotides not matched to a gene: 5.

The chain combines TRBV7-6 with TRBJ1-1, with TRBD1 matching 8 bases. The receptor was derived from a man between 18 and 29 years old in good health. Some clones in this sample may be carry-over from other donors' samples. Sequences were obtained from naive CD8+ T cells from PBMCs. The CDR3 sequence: CASSTRTGSEAFF. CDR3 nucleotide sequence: TGTGCCAGCAGCACCAGGACAGGGTCTGAAGCTTTCTTT. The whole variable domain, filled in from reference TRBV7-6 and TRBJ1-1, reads GAGVSQSPRYKVTKRGQDVALRCDPISGHVSLYWYRQALGQGPEFLTYFNYEAQQDKSGLPNDRFSAERPEGSISTLTIQRTEQRDSAMYRCASSTRTGSEAFFGQGTRLTVV.